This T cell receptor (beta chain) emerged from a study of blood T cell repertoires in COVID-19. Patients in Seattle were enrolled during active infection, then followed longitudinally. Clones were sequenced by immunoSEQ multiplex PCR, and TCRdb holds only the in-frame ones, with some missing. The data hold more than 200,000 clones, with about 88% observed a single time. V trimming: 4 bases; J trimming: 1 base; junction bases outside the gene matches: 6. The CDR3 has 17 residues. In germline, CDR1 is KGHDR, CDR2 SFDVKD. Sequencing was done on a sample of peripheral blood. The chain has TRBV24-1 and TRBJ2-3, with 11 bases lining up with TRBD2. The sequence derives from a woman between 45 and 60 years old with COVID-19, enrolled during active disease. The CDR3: CATSDRGTSGRTDTQYF. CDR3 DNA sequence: TGTGCCACCAGTGACCGGGGGACTAGCGGACGCACAGATACGCAGTATTTT.